The present T cell receptor (beta chain) was sequenced within a study of blood T cell repertoires in COVID-19. Sequencing used immunoSEQ multiplex PCR; TCRdb keeps in-frame clones, though not all of them. The table lists more than 250,000 clones, 86% of them singletons. Participants' reported clinical history set cohort assignment. All recovered Cohort 3 donors got two negative PCRs, got clearance, or saw symptom resolution. CDR3 length: 13 residues. Germline loops: CDR1 GTSNPN, CDR2 SVGIG (reference sequence). Trimming cost V 7 bases and J 2 bases, with 13 bases left between them. Sequenced: PBMCs or T cells enriched from blood (not recorded which). The receptor was isolated from a woman aged 18-29 years who had recovered from COVID-19. The V gene is TRBV30, the J gene TRBJ2-3, with a tentative D call TRBD2 (7 bases). The DNA for the CDR3 is TGTGCCTTGGGGGGGCGGGACACAGATACGCAGTATTTT. Residues: CALGGRDTDTQYF.